This T cell receptor beta chain was observed in a study of control samples from healthy donors and cancer patients. Clones were read by immunoSEQ multiplex PCR, and TCRdb kept only the in-frame ones, dropping some. Here the sample spans tens of thousands of clones, approximately 94% being singletons. The CDR3 totals 11 residues. V lost 5 bases and J lost 12; bases outside the gene matches: 5. Germline lookup yields CDR1 SGHVS and CDR2 FQNEAQ. Sequenced sample: blood. The receptor was isolated from a woman aged 30 to 39 in good health. The rearrangement uses TRBV7-8 and TRBJ2-5, with 8 bases that match TRBD1. The CDR3 DNA sequence: TGTGCCAGCAGCAAAGACAGGGGCAAGTACTTC. Residues: CASSKDRGKYF.